Listed here is a single T cell receptor (delta chain). This clone is judged medium-sized (0.01 to 0.1%). This clone's antigen is unknown. No much larger clone exists at a distance of one base, and base qualities are not known. This record comes from a study of gamma-delta T cells after stem cell transplantation (dated by TCRdb to the mid-2010s). Ends trimmed: V by 0 bases, J by 5 bases; bases unmatched to a gene: 12. The CDR3 covers 18 residues, taking in both the cysteine and the phenylalanine. Only CDR3 DNA is held: 54 bases, read in frame from base 1. Via the germline V gene, CDR1 is GEAIGNYY and CDR2 EKD. The library was built by means of RT-PCR. Sequencing instrument: Illumina MiSeq. Via CATT, TCRdb reprocessed the public reads, and rows with identical DNA were then joined. The sample profile shows roughly 2,000 delta-chain clones; 24% of them were found once. The ten largest account for 25% of the sample.

Sequencing used gamma-delta T cells. This clonotype originated in a human donor. It is not recorded whose cells these are; they may come from a transplant donor. The chain uses TRDV2 and TRDJ1, with TRDD3 matching 12 junction bases. Here the CDR3 is given as CACDTAELGDTLKDKLIF. The DNA sequence reads TGTGCCTGTGACACCGCCGAACTGGGGGATACTCTAAAGGATAAACTCATCTTT.